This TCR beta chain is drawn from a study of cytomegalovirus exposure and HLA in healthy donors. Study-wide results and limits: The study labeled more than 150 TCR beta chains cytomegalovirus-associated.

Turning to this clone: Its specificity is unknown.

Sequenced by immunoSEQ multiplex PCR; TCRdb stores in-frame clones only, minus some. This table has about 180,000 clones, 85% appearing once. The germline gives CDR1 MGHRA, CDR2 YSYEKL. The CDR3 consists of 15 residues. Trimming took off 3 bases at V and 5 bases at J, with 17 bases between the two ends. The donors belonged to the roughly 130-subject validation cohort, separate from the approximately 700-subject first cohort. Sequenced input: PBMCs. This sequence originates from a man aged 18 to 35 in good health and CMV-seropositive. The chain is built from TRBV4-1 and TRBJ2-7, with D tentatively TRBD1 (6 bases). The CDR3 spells CASSQSTGDGDEQYF. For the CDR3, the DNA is TGCGCCAGCAGCCAGTCGACAGGAGATGGGGACGAGCAGTACTTC.